The present T cell receptor (beta chain) was sequenced within a study of response to subunit inactivated influenza vaccine. Study conclusions and caveats: With each seasonal influenza vaccination, the authors suggested, few new T cells are recruited.

Turning to this clonotype: No antigen is known for it.

One entry per CDR3 protein results from TCRdb running MiXCR on the RT-PCR reads. Here the sample spans 800,000 or so distinct CDR3 sequences, 20% to 25% being singletons. Between the trimmed V and J ends, which lost 3 bases and 1 base, there was a span of 10 bases. The CDR3 covers 13 residues. Germline values: CDR1 DFQATT, CDR2 SNEGSKA (reference sequence). The chain uses TRBV20-1 and TRBJ2-7; a possible D gene is TRBD2 (6 bases). The specimen was PBMCs from blood, collected around 5 days after vaccination. The TCR comes from a man aged 50 or older who received an inactivated influenza vaccine. DNA of the CDR3: TGCAGTGCTAGCGGGGGTTTATCCTACGAGCAGTACTTC. As protein: CSASGGLSYEQYF.